This T cell receptor (beta chain) was observed in a study of cytomegalovirus exposure and HLA in healthy donors. About the study: Out of about 179 million T cells, an earlier analysis found around 110 million unique TCR beta sequences in total.

The V gene's germline CDR1 is MDHEN and CDR2 SYDVKM. CDR3 length: 14 amino acids. Between the trimmed V and J ends, which lost 5 bases and 8 bases, there was a span of 18 bases. Use of 60 Vbeta and 13 Jbeta primers characterized the PCR. Clones were read by immunoSEQ multiplex PCR, and TCRdb kept only the in-frame ones, dropping some. The sample has 150,000 to 200,000 clones, approximately 67% seen once. Findings of the study overall: For most TCR sequences rarity was the rule, although some public TCRs occurred in many donors.

Of note for this clone: Its antigen is currently unknown.

The receptor was isolated from a man aged 35 to 55 in good health and CMV-seronegative. V and J are TRBV28 and TRBJ1-2; weak D call: TRBD1 (6 bases). The sample comprised PBMCs. The CDR3 DNA reads TGTGCCAGCAGTCCCGCCGGGGGGGCGCGCGGCTACACCTTC. It yields the protein CASSPAGGARGYTF.